Listed below are T cell receptor beta chains from one sample, sequenced in a study of blood T cell repertoires in COVID-19. Clones were read by immunoSEQ multiplex PCR, and TCRdb kept only the in-frame ones, dropping some. Here the sample spans over 250,000 clones, roughly nine tenths being singletons. The sequenced sample consisted of PBMCs or T cells enriched from blood (not recorded which). The receptor set was obtained from a woman aged 18-35 years who had recovered from COVID-19. Each CDR3 is given with its conserved first and last residue. The D gene is left open where the match is weak. The size of a clone is reported for some rows only, either as once, few or many, or as a class for expanded clones.

TRBV10-2	TRBJ1-3	-	-	TGCGCCAGCAGTGAGTCCCGAGTCGGAGACACCATATATTTT	CASSESRVGDTIYF
TRBV24-1	TRBJ1-1	-	-	TGTGCCACCAGTGACCCACAGGTGGGCAGAGGAGGGTTCTTT	CATSDPQVGRGGFF
TRBV5-6	TRBJ1-2	-	-	TGTGCCAGCAGCGCTAAGGGGGTTCAACCCTATGGCTACACCTTC	CASSAKGVQPYGYTF
TRBV21-1	TRBJ1-6	few	-	TGTGCCAGCACCGGTGACGCGGACAGGGGGCATTCACCCCTCCACTTT	CASTGDADRGHSPLHF
TRBV28	TRBJ2-7	-	TRBD1	TGTGCCAGCAGTTCCGGGACAGGGAACTACGAGCAGTACTTC	CASSSGTGNYEQYF
TRBV6-4	TRBJ2-3	few	TRBD2	TGTGCCAGCAGTCCACGGACTAGCGGGGATGGGGCAGATACGCAGTATTTT	CASSPRTSGDGADTQYF
TRBV27	TRBJ1-2	-	-	TGTGCCAGCAGTTTTGGGGGCCCCCAGGCGGGCTACACCTTC	CASSFGGPQAGYTF
TRBV9	TRBJ2-1	-	TRBD2	TGTGCCAGCAGCGTAGGGAATAGCGGGGGGCTCCCTTACAATGAGCAGTTCTTC	CASSVGNSGGLPYNEQFF
TRBV20-1	TRBJ2-5	-	TRBD2	TGCAGTGCTAGTGAAACTAGCGGGGGGTTACAAGAGACCCAGTACTTC	CSASETSGGLQETQYF
TRBV7-9	TRBJ1-1	-	TRBD1	TGTGCCAGCAGCGGGGGCGGGACAGGGTCGATTTTCACTGAAGCTTTCTTT	CASSGGGTGSIFTEAFF
TRBV25-1	TRBJ1-1	-	-	TGTGCCAGCAGATGGGGGACACGTGACACTGAAGCTTTCTTT	CASRWGTRDTEAFF
TRBV7-9	TRBJ1-1	once	TRBD1	TGTGCCAGCAGCTTAACAGGGGACACTGAAGCTTTCTTT	CASSLTGDTEAFF
TRBV28	TRBJ2-5	-	TRBD2	TGTGCCAGCAGTTTCCTCGGCGGGGGGGCGGTGGAGACCCAGTACTTC	CASSFLGGGAVETQYF
TRBV14	TRBJ2-7	few	TRBD2	TGTGCCAGCAGCCAAGATGGGGGTCTGGGACTAGTAGGTCCAACAAACTACGAGCAGTACTTC	CASSQDGGLGLVGPTNYEQYF
TRBV28	TRBJ1-4	-	-	TGTGCCGCCGGGGAGGCCGGTGAAAAACTGTTTTTT	CAAGEAGEKLFF
TRBV2	TRBJ1-5	-	-	TGTGCCAGCGGGGGTGGAGGGGTCGGACAGCCCCAGCATTTT	CASGGGGVGQPQHF
TRBV6-1	TRBJ1-1	-	-	TGTGCCAGCAGTGAAGAAAGGGGGTTGAACACTGAAGCTTTCTTT	CASSEERGLNTEAFF
TRBV29-1	TRBJ2-1	-	TRBD1	TGCAGCGCCAAGCGGGGACAGGGGCCCAATGAGCAGTTCTTC	CSAKRGQGPNEQFF
TRBV5-4	TRBJ1-2	-	-	TGTGCCAGCAGCCCGCAGCCAGGGTTAAACTATGGCTACACCTTC	CASSPQPGLNYGYTF
TRBV11-3	TRBJ2-1	-	-	TGTGCCAGCAGCTTATCAGGGGCGGCTGAGCAGTTCTTC	CASSLSGAAEQFF
TRBV7-9	TRBJ1-4	-	TRBD1	TGTGCCAGCAGCTTAGACAGGGGGGGTGAAAAACTGTTTTTT	CASSLDRGGEKLFF
TRBV18	TRBJ1-4	-	TRBD1	TGTGCCAGCTCGCCCGCCGGGACAGTGAATGAAAAACTGTTTTTT	CASSPAGTVNEKLFF
TRBV9	TRBJ2-5	-	-	TGTGCCAGCAGCGTAGTCTCGGGGGGCTACCAAGAGACCCAGTACTTC	CASSVVSGGYQETQYF
TRBV7-9	TRBJ2-3	-	TRBD2	TGTGCCGCGAAAGCGGGGGAGTTAACAGATACGCAGTATTTT	CAAKAGELTDTQYF
TRBV30	TRBJ2-1	-	TRBD2	TGTGCCTGGAGTGTCGAGCGGGGGAATGAGCAGTTCTTC	CAWSVERGNEQFF
TRBV4-1	TRBJ1-3	-	-	TGCGCCAGCAGCGCATTAACCAGGGGTATCGCTGGAAACACCATATATTTT	CASSALTRGIAGNTIYF
TRBV6-1	TRBJ1-4	-	-	TGTGCCAGCAGTGAAAGGACAAAAGGTGAAAAACTGTTTTTT	CASSERTKGEKLFF
TRBV28	TRBJ1-5	-	TRBD1	TGTGCCAGCAGTTCCCAGACAGGGAGCGGTAATCAGCCCCAGCATTTT	CASSSQTGSGNQPQHF
TRBV11-2	TRBJ2-3	once	TRBD1	TGTGCCAGCAGCCCCCGCTTGGGACAGGGTGATTCAGATACGCAGTATTTT	CASSPRLGQGDSDTQYF
TRBV12-5	TRBJ2-7	few	TRBD2	TGTGCTAGTGGTTGGGGTACGGAGGCGGGGGACCACTACGAGCAGTACTTC	CASGWGTEAGDHYEQYF
TRBV5-4	TRBJ1-1	-	-	TGTGCCAGCAGCCCTACAGGGATTCGCAACACTGAAGCTTTCTTT	CASSPTGIRNTEAFF
TRBV2	TRBJ1-2	-	-	TGTGCCAGCAGTGAAGTACGGGAATTCGGCGTAATCCGCTATGGCTACACCTTC	CASSEVREFGVIRYGYTF
TRBV5-5	TRBJ2-1	-	-	TGTGCCAGCAGCTTCGCAGGTGAGCAGTTCTTC	CASSFAGEQFF
TRBV2	TRBJ1-4	-	-	TGTGCCAGCAGCCCCGATGCGGGGCCTTCGGCTGGAAAACTGTTTTTT	CASSPDAGPSAGKLFF
TRBV15	TRBJ1-3	-	-	TGTGCCACCAGCAGAGATCACCCCCCGGGCTCTGGAAACACCATATATTTT	CATSRDHPPGSGNTIYF
TRBV7-2	TRBJ2-2	-	TRBD1	TGTGCCAGCAGCTCAAAGGGGACAGGCGGAACCGGGGAGCTGTTTTTT	CASSSKGTGGTGELFF
TRBV19	TRBJ1-3	-	-	TGTGCCAGTAGCCCCCAAGGGCGGGGGCTTGGAAACACCATATATTTT	CASSPQGRGLGNTIYF